This TCR beta chain was documented in a study of T cell responses to AZD1222 COVID-19 vaccine. Points from the study as a whole: Repertoires were sampled only after the peak T cell response. White British people made up most donors, females outnumbered males, and clonal diversity was possibly underestimated. Researchers report vaccine-associated CD4 TCRs spanning spike, with dominance at 160-218 and 743-854. After two AZD1222 doses, spike-specific TCR breadth and depth rose versus day 0.

In regard to this clone: Its antigen is as yet unknown.

Germline V lookup: CDR1 LGHNA, CDR2 YNFKEQ. The CDR3 consists of 15 residues. Between the trimmed V and J ends, which lost 1 base and 2 bases, there was a span of 11 bases. Method: immunoSEQ multiplex PCR; TCRdb's copy keeps in-frame clones and lacks some. The sample consists of approximately 190,000 clones, around 94% of them appearing once. The material sequenced was peripheral blood, taken 28 days after the second dose of the MenACWY control vaccine. The TCR was taken from an adult who received the MenACWY meningococcal vaccine as a control. The V gene is TRBV4-2, the J gene TRBJ1-2; D perhaps matches TRBD1 (6 bases). The CDR3 sequence is CASSQVEGENYGYTF. In nucleotides, the CDR3 is TGTGCCAGCAGCCAAGTCGAGGGGGAGAACTATGGCTACACCTTC.